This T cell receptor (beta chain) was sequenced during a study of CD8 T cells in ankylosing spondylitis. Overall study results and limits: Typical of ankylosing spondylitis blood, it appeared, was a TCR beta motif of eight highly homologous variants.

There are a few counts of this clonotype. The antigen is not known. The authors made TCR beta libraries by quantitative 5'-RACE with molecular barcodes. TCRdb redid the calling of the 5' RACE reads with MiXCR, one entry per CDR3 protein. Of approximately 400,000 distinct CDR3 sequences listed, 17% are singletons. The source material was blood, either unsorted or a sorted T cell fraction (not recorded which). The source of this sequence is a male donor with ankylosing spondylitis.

DNA for the CDR3: TGTGCCAGCAGCCCGATCTGGGGTTGGTACAATGAGCAGTTCTTC. Translation: CASSPIWGWYNEQFF. The chain is built from TRBV7-9 and TRBJ2-1; no clear D. Germline lookup yields CDR1 SEHNR and CDR2 FQNEAQ (reference sequence). The CDR3 is made up of 15 amino acids. V dropped 5 bases and J dropped 4 bases, with 15 bases sitting between them.